This entry is about one T cell receptor (beta chain). TCRdb's table, derived via immunoSEQ multiplex PCR, lists solely in-frame clones and lacks some. This repertoire shows approximately 62,000 clones, approximately 92% found once; its top ten account for over 10%. Samples were taken at baseline and on day 1 of cycles 4 and 7. This entry is derived from a study of OX40 agonist ivuxolimab in advanced cancers. Across the whole study: Patients with prior anti-PD-1, anti-PD-L1 or anti-CTLA-4 therapy were eligible; 35% to 45% had some.

Trimming cost V 0 bases and J 4 bases, with 12 bases left between them. Germline assignment: CDR1 SGHTA and CDR2 FQGNSA. There are 15 residues in the CDR3. Specimen: CD4+ or CD8+ T cells sorted from blood, collected in a trial of the OX40 agonist ivuxolimab. V usage is TRBV7-2 and J usage is TRBJ1-1, with a possible D match to TRBD1 (6 bases). This sequence originates from an adult with an advanced solid tumor such as melanoma, head and neck, liver or kidney cancer. CDR3 in DNA: TGTGCCAGCAGCTTAGCCGGCAGGGGTGGCACTGAAGCTTTCTTT. This translates into CASSLAGRGGTEAFF.